This T cell receptor (beta chain) was sequenced in a study of blood T cell repertoires in COVID-19. Study context: COVID-19 samples collected from the United States, Italy and Spain covered acute and convalescent phases. Nucleic acid was either cDNA or gDNA, and it came from T cells, B-cell-depleted T cells, or PBMCs.

Germline V gives CDR1 LNHDA, CDR2 SQIVND (reference sequence). J gave up 9 bases and V 4 bases, and 15 bases lay outside the gene matches. The CDR3 contains 15 residues. The data were produced by immunoSEQ multiplex PCR, yet TCRdb's version contains in-frame clones alone and is incomplete. This sample carries about 300,000 clones, roughly 80% of them seen once, and the ten largest clones take 8% to 10%. V and J are TRBV19 and TRBJ2-7; 7 bases agree with TRBD1. Sample: peripheral blood. This sequence originates from a woman in her fifties or sixties who had recovered from COVID-19. The CDR3 region is CASSTSGTAPYLQYF. CDR3 coding DNA: TGTGCCAGTAGTACCTCCGGGACAGCCCCCTACCTGCAGTACTTC.